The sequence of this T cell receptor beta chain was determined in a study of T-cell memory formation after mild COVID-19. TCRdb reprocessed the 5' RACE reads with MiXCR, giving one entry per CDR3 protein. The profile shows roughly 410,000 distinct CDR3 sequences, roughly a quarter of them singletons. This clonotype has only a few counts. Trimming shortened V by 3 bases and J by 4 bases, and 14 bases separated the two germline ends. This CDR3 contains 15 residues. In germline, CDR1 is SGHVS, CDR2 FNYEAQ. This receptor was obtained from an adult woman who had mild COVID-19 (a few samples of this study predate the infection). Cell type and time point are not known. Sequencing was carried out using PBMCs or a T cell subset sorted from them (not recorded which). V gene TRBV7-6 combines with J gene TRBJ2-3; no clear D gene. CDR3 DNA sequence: TGTGCCAGCAGCTTTAGGCTTTCTGGGTCAGATACGCAGTATTTT. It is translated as CASSFRLSGSDTQYF.